Listed below are T cell receptor beta chains from one sample, sequenced in a study of blood T cells in healthy people across ages. Each CDR3 protein gets one entry after TCRdb re-called the 5' RACE reads with MiXCR. The repertoire holds 1.6 million or so distinct CDR3 sequences, with roughly 32% as singletons. Input material: blood. The source of these receptors is a woman aged 25-40 years in good health. Each CDR3 is given without its conserved first and last residue. Each record gives: V gene, CDR3 protein.

TRBV2	ASSSVGGGALTQY
TRBV10-3	ATSTGLNTEAF
TRBV29-1	SVDLGSPGDTQY
TRBV18	ASSRRQGASTDTQY
TRBV27	ASRDLPGQGKETQY
TRBV27	ASSLLTRGADYEQY
TRBV20-1	SATAGANVLT
TRBV3-1	ASSLRREDTQY
TRBV21-1	ASSILGLAGYHGELF
TRBV6-1	ASSPRAVDEQF
TRBV9	ASSVVASGGPYTDTQY
TRBV11-3	ASSLVGGTFSYEQY
TRBV11-2	ANSLAPRGYNEQF
TRBV27	ASSFLRLEEGPSEQF
TRBV27	ASLDTGRTDEQF
TRBV5-1	ASSGTQGIFYNEQF
TRBV6-1	ASRGSGSSANTGELF
TRBV9	ASSVEGTSVNEQF
TRBV2	ASRGGGSYGYT
TRBV9	ASSLQGGDEKLF
TRBV6-1	ASRGTGASTGGYT
TRBV6-2/TRBV6-3	ASLDGGQRYGYT
TRBV7-2	ASSLWGPWDSPLH
TRBV11-1	ASSLGTAKTTQY
TRBV21-1	ASSKRAMADREETQY
TRBV9	ASSVGDGLEDYGYT
TRBV11-1	ASSLASSDSTDTQY
TRBV9	ASSVATWGAGANVLT
TRBV6-1	ASSARTVTYEQY
TRBV4-1	ASSQDLGSPREQF
TRBV2	ASRLQEDQPQH
TRBV28	ASSFMSGGETQY
TRBV4-1	ASSRWQRNEQF
TRBV2	ASRPGTEGGYT
TRBV6-4	ASSEEPFDYNEQF
TRBV2	ASSGGARGSDTQY
TRBV25-1	ASSDTGQGDSEQY
TRBV11-1	ASSPGQGASYGYT
TRBV29-1	SVEVRADTQY
TRBV20-1	SASPWGANEQY
TRBV5-6	ASSLGQPSAYEQY
TRBV25-1	ASSNDLGQVQETQY
TRBV7-8	ASRFWNNVGETQY
TRBV10-3	AITDRGSSYEQY
TRBV24-1	ATSGPSGTAKDEQF
TRBV6-1	ASSGSGTFGKEF
TRBV7-9	ASSLALALSGDTEAF
TRBV5-1	ASSPPGQGSARETQY
TRBV7-2	ASSSRLAGGTMEQF
TRBV20-1	SARDVGQVPIEEKLF
TRBV7-2	ASSFSRAGGETQY
TRBV7-9	ASGLVGDPQTDTQY
TRBV6-1	ASTEGSSYNEQF
TRBV20-1	SARDSSGGLETQY
TRBV29-1	SVRADFTDTQY
TRBV20-1	SARDLTGLSYNSPLH
TRBV29-1	GVDGRRTDTQY
TRBV28	ASLRRTGRSGELF
TRBV7-9	ASSFEGFEQY